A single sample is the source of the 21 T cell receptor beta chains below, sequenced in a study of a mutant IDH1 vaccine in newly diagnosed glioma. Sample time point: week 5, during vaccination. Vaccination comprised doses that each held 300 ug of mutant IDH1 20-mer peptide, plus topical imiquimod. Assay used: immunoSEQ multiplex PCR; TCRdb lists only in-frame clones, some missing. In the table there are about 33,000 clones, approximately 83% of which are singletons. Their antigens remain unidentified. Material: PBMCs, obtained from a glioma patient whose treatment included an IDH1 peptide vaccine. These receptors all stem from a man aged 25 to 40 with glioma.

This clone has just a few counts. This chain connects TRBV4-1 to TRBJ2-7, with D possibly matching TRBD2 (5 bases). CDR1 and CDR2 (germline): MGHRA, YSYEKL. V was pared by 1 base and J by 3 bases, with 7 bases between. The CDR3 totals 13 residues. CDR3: CASSQAGSYEQYF. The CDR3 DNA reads TGCGCCAGCAGCCAAGCGGGGAGCTACGAGCAGTACTTC.

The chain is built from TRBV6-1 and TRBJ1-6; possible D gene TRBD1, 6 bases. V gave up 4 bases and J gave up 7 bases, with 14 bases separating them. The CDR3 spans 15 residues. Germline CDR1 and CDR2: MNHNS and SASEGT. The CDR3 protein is CASSVAQGNNSPLHF. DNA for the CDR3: TGTGCCAGCAGTGTGGCCCAGGGGAACAATTCACCCCTCCACTTT.

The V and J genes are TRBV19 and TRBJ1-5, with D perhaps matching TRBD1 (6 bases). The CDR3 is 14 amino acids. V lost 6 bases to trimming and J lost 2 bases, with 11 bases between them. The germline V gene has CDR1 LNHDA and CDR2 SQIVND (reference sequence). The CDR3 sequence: CASSTTGRNQPQHF. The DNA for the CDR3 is TGTGCCAGTAGCACTACAGGGCGCAATCAGCCCCAGCATTTT.

CDR3 protein: CASSLSGTPIYNEQFF. As DNA, the CDR3 is TGTGCCAGCAGCTTATCGGGGACTCCTATCTACAATGAGCAGTTCTTC. This sequence joins TRBV7-2 and TRBJ2-1, with D possibly matching TRBD2 (6 bases). V dropped 2 bases and J dropped 3 bases, with 14 bases sitting between them. Germline assignment: CDR1 SGHTA and CDR2 FQGNSA. CDR3 length: 16 amino acids.

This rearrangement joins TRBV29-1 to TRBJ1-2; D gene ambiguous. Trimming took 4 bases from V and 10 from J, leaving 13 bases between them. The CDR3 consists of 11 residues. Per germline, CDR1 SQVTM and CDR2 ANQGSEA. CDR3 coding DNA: TGCAGCGTTGGAACGGGAGGTTTCTACACCTTC. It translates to CSVGTGGFYTF.

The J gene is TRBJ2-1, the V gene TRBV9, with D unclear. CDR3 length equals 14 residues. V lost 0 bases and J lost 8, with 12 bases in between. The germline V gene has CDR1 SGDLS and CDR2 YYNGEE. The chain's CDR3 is CASSVALWVDEQFF. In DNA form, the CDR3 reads TGTGCCAGCAGCGTAGCTCTATGGGTGGATGAGCAGTTCTTC.

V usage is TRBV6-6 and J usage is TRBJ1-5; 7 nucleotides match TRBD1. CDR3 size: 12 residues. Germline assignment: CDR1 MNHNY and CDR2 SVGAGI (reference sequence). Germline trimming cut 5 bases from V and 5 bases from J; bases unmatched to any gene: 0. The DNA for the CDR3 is TGTGCCAGCAGTACAGGGGATCAGCCCCAGCATTTT. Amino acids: CASSTGDQPQHF.

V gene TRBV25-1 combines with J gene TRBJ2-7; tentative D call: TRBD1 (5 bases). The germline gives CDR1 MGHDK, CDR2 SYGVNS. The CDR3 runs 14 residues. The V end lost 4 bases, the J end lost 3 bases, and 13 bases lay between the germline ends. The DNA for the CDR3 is TGTGCCAGCAGTGGGGGATGGGGCGGCTACGAGCAGTACTTC. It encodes CASSGGWGGYEQYF.

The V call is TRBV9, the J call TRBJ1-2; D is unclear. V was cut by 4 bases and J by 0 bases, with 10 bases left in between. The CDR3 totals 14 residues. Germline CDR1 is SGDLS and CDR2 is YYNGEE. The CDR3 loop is CASSLEVANYGYTF. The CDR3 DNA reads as TGTGCCAGCAGCCTGGAAGTTGCTAACTATGGCTACACCTTC.

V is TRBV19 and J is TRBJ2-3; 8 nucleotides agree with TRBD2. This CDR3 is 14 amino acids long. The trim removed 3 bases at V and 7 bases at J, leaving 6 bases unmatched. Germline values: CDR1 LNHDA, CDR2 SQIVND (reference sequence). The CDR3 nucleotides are TGTGCCAGTAGTATCTCCGGGAGGGGAAATACGCAGTATTTT. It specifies CASSISGRGNTQYF.

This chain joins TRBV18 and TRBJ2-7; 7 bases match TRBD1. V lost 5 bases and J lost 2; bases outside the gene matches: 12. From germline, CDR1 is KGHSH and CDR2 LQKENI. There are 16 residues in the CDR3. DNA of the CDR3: TGTGCCAGCTCATCCATCAGGGGACAGAGGGCCTACGAGCAGTACTTC. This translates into CASSSIRGQRAYEQYF.

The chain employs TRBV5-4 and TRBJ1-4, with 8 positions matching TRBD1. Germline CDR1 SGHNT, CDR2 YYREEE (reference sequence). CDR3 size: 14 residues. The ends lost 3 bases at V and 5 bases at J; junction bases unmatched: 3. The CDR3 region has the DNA TGTGCCAGCAGCTGGACAGGGCAAAATGAAAAACTGTTTTTT. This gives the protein CASSWTGQNEKLFF.

DNA for the CDR3: TGCGCCAGCAGCCAAGATTCAGGGAGCGGGCCCTACAATGAGCAGTTCTTC. Protein sequence: CASSQDSGSGPYNEQFF. The chain recombines TRBV4-1 with TRBJ2-1; D is possibly TRBD2 (6 bases). The CDR3 sequence is 17 residues long. Trimming stripped 0 bases from V and 2 bases from J, with 14 bases between. Germline-derived CDR1 and CDR2 are MGHRA and YSYEKL.

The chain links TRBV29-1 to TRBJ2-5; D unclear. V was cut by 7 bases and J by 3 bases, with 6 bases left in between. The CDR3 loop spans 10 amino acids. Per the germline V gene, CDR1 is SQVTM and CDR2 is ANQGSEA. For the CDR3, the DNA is TGCAGCGCCGCAGAAGAGACCCAGTACTTC. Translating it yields CSAAEETQYF. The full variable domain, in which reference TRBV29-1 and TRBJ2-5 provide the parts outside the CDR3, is SAVISQKPSRDICQRGTSLTIQCQVDSQVTMMFWYRQQPGQSLTLIATANQGSEATYESGFVIDKFPISRPNLTFSTLTVSNMSPEDSSIYLCSAAEETQYFGPGTRLLVL.

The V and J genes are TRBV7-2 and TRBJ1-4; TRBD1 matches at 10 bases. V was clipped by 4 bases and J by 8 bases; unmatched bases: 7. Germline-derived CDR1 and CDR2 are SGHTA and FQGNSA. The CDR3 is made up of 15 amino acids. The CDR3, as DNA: TGTGCCAGCAGCTCCCCGGGACAGGGGAGGGAAAAACTGTTTTTT. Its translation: CASSSPGQGREKLFF.

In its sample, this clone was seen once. CDR3 amino acids: CASSMLVRTDYTDTQYF. The DNA of the CDR3 is TGTGCCAGCAGTATGTTGGTACGGACCGACTACACAGATACGCAGTATTTT. The chain is built from TRBV27 and TRBJ2-3, with D possibly matching TRBD2 (5 bases). Germline V gives CDR1 MNHEY, CDR2 SMNVEV (reference sequence). This CDR3 has 17 amino acids. V lost 5 bases, J lost 2 bases, and 20 bases lay in between.

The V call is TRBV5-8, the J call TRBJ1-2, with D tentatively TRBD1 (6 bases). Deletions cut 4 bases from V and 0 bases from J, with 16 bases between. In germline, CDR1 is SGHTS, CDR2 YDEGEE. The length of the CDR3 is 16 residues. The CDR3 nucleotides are TGTGCCAGCAGCACAGACAGGCCCTTAGCTAACTATGGCTACACCTTC. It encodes CASSTDRPLANYGYTF.

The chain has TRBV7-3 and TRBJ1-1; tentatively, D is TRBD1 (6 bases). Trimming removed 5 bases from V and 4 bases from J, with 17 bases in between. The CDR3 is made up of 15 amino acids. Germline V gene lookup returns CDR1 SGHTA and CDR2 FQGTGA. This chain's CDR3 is CASSPSGGQGTEAFF. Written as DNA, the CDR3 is TGTGCCAGCAGCCCAAGCGGGGGGCAGGGCACTGAAGCTTTCTTT.

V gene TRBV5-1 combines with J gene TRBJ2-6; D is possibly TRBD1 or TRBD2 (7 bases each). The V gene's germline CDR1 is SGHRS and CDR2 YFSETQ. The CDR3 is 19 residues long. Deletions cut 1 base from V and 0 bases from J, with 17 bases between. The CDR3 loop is CASSLLQGGIRSGANVLTF. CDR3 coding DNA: TGCGCCAGCAGCTTGCTGCAGGGGGGGATCCGCTCTGGGGCCAACGTCCTGACTTTC.

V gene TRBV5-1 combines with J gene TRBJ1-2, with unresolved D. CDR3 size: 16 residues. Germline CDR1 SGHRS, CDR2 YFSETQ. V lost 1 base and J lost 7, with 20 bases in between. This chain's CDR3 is CASSLILSSGVFGYTF. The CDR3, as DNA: TGCGCCAGCAGCTTGATTCTGAGTTCCGGGGTCTTTGGCTACACCTTC.

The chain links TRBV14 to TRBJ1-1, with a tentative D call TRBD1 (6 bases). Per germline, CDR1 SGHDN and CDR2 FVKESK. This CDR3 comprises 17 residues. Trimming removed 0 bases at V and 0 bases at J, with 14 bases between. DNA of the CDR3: TGTGCCAGCAGCCAAGATTGGGGGGGCGGCATGAACACTGAAGCTTTCTTT. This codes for CASSQDWGGGMNTEAFF.